This paragraph reports one T cell receptor (beta chain). Its antigen is unknown. V lost 4 bases, J lost 8 bases, and 11 bases lay in between. From germline, CDR1 is SNHLY and CDR2 FYNNEI. CDR3 length equals 13 residues. The PCR used 60 Vbeta and 13 Jbeta primers. Using immunoSEQ multiplex PCR, the repertoire was profiled, and TCRdb retains in-frame clones only, with some absent. Among approximately 260,000 clones listed, approximately 84% were seen once. The sample belongs to a study of cytomegalovirus exposure and HLA in healthy donors. The study's findings and limits: Some segments of the V type, notably TRBV6-2 and TRBV6-3, were excluded as indistinguishable. Some highly shared sequence variants likely arose as a pipeline artifact. Information on immune exposure was restricted to one variable (CMV serostatus). A later analysis found that most CMV-associated TCR beta chains appeared HLA-restricted.

The chain uses TRBV2 and TRBJ1-4; D unclear. The sequencing input was PBMCs. This sequence originates from a middle-aged woman in good health and CMV-seropositive. CDR3 residues: CASSVATREKLFF. DNA of the CDR3: TGTGCCAGCAGTGTTGCTACGCGGGAAAAACTGTTTTTT.